The 10 T cell receptor beta chains below all came from one sample that was sequenced in a study of memory CD4+ T cells and cytomegalovirus serostatus. The sort gate was single viable CD3+CD4+CD8-CD45RO+ cells for memory CD4+ T cells. Using immunoSEQ multiplex PCR, the repertoire was profiled, and TCRdb retains in-frame clones only, with some absent. This table holds approximately 40,000 clones, about 79% found once. The specimen was memory CD4+ T cells from blood. These receptors were taken from an adult in good health and CMV-seronegative.

This chain joins TRBV27 and TRBJ2-5; 11 positions agree with TRBD2. V gave up 4 bases and J gave up 1 base; unmatched junction bases: 2. CDR1 is MNHEY and CDR2 is SMNVEV in the germline V gene (reference sequence). This CDR3 spans 15 amino acids. The chain's CDR3 is CASSSGTSGQETQYF. The CDR3 DNA follows: TGTGCCAGCAGTTCGGGGACTAGCGGCCAAGAGACCCAGTACTTC.

The chain joins TRBV2 to TRBJ2-1; D remains unclear. Germline values: CDR1 SNHLY, CDR2 FYNNEI. The CDR3 has 11 amino acids. Trimming stripped 4 bases from V and 7 bases from J, with 5 bases between. CDR3 residues: CASSGRNEQFF. The CDR3 DNA is TGTGCCAGCAGTGGCCGGAATGAGCAGTTCTTC.

The rearrangement links TRBV7-2 to TRBJ2-2; possible D gene TRBD1, 5 bases. The CDR3 sequence is 14 residues long. Trimming shortened V by 5 bases and J by 2 bases, and 9 bases separated the two germline ends. Looked up from germline, CDR1 is SGHTA and CDR2 is FQGNSA. For the CDR3, the DNA is TGTGCCAGCAGCCGAGACAGTAACACCGGGGAGCTGTTTTTT. Translated, it gives CASSRDSNTGELFF.

This clone has just one count. This chain uses TRBV9 with TRBJ2-7; the D is unclear. The germline V gene encodes CDR1 SGDLS and CDR2 YYNGEE. The CDR3 totals 13 residues. With 2 bases removed from V and 3 bases from J, the gap between germline ends came to 9 bases. The CDR3 spells CASSVGPNYEQYF. The CDR3 coding sequence is TGTGCCAGCAGCGTCGGACCCAACTACGAGCAGTACTTC.

The rearrangement uses TRBV2 and TRBJ2-2; D call uncertain. The germline V gene has CDR1 SNHLY and CDR2 FYNNEI. The CDR3 loop spans 15 amino acids. Trimming took off 6 bases at V and 0 bases at J, with 11 bases between the two ends. In DNA form, the CDR3 reads TGTGCCAGCAGACTTGCGCCCGCGAACACCGGGGAGCTGTTTTTT. Protein: CASRLAPANTGELFF.

This clone was seen a single time. This chain uses TRBV29-1 with TRBJ2-1; D ambiguous. Germline CDR1 SQVTM, CDR2 ANQGSEA. Trimming took 7 bases from V and 4 from J, leaving 14 bases between them. The CDR3 loop spans 13 amino acids. The DNA of the CDR3 is TGCAGCGCTGGTGGGTCCGGGTACAATGAGCAGTTCTTC. This sequence encodes CSAGGSGYNEQFF.

This chain uses TRBV15 with TRBJ1-1, with D unclear. Trimming stripped 1 base from V and 4 bases from J, with 10 bases between. The CDR3 totals 14 residues. In germline, CDR1 is LNHNV, CDR2 YYDKDF (reference sequence). In DNA form, the CDR3 reads TGTGCCACCAGCAGAGGAGGCAGTTCCACTGAAGCTTTCTTT. Residues: CATSRGGSSTEAFF.

The chain is built from TRBV28 and TRBJ2-6; tentatively, D is TRBD1 or TRBD2 (5 bases each). Germline assignment: CDR1 MDHEN and CDR2 SYDVKM. This CDR3 contains 16 residues. Trimming left V 2 bases short and J 4 bases short, with 12 bases between. The CDR3 nucleotides read TGTGCCAGCAGTTTAGGGACCTCTCGGGGGGCCAACGTCCTGACTTTC. This translates into CASSLGTSRGANVLTF.

This chain connects TRBV9 to TRBJ1-3; possibly TRBD1 for D (6 bases). The CDR3 covers 14 residues. The germline V and J ends were trimmed by 2 bases and 1 base, with 7 bases remaining between them. Germline V gene data show CDR1 as SGDLS and CDR2 as YYNGEE. CDR3 nucleotide sequence: TGTGCCAGCAGCGTGACAGGATCTGGAAACACCATATATTTT. This encodes CASSVTGSGNTIYF.

The rearrangement links TRBV15 to TRBJ2-5, with D tentatively TRBD1 (6 bases). CDR1 is LNHNV, CDR2 YYDKDF, per germline (reference sequence). The CDR3 covers 15 residues. Trimming removed 0 bases at V and 0 bases at J, with 8 bases between. CDR3 region: CATSRDRGYQETQYF. The CDR3 nucleotides are TGTGCCACCAGCAGAGACAGGGGATACCAAGAGACCCAGTACTTC.